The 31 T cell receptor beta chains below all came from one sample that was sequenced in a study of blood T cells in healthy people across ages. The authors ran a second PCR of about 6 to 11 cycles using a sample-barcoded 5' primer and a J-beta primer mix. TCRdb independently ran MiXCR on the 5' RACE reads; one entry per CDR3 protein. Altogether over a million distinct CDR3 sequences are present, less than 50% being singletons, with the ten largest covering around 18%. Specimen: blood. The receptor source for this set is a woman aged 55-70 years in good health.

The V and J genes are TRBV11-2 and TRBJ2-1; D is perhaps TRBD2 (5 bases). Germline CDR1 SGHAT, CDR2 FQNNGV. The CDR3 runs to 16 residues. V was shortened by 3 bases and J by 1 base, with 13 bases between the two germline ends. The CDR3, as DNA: TGTGCCAGCAGCTTGTTGGTGCGGGCTTCCTACAATGAGCAGTTCTTC. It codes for CASSLLVRASYNEQFF.

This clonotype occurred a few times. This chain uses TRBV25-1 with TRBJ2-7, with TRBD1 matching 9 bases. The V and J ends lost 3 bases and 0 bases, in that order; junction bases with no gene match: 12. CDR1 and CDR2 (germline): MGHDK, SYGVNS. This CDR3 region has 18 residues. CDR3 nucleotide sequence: TGTGCCAGCAGTGATGGGCCGGGACAGGGCCCAAGCTCCTACGAGCAGTACTTC. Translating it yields CASSDGPGQGPSSYEQYF.

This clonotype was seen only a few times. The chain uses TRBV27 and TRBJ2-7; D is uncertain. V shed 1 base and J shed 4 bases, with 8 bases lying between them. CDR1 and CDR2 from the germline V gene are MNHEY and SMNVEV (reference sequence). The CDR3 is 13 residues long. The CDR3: CASSLLHGYEQYF. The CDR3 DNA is TGTGCCAGCAGTTTATTACACGGGTACGAGCAGTACTTC.

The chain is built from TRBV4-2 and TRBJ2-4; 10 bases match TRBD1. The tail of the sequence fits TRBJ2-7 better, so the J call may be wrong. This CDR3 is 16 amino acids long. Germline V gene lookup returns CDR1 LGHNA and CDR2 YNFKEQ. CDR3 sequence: CASSQGPGTGAYEQYF. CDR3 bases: TGTGCCAGCAGCCAAGGCCCCGGGACAGGGGCCTACGAGCAGTACTTC.

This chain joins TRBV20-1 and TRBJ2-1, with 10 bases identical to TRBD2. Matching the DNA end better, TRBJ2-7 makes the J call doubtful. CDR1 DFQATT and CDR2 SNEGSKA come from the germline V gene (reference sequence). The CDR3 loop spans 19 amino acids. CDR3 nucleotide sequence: TGCAGTGCTGCAACCCCTGGAGTAGCGGGAGGACGCTCCTACAATGAGCAGTACTTC. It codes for CSAATPGVAGGRSYNEQYF.

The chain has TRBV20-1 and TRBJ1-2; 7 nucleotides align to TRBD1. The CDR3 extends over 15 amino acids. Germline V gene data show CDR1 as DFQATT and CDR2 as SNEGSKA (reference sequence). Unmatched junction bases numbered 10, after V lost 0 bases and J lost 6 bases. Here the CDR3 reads CSARDHGKTGNGYTF. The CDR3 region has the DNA TGCAGTGCTAGAGATCATGGGAAGACAGGGAATGGCTACACCTTC.

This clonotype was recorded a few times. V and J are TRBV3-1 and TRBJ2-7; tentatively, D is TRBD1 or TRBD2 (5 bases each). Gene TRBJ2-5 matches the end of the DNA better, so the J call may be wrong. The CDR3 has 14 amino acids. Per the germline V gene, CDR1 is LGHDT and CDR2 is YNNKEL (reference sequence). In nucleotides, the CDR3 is TGTGCCAGCAGCCAGGGACGGCCCAGGGAGACCCAGTACTTC. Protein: CASSQGRPRETQYF.

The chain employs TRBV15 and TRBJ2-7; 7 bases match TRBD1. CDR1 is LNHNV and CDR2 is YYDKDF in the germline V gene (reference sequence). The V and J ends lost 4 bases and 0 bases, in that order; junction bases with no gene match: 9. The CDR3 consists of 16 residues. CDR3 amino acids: CATSTSVRGSSYEQYF. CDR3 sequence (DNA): TGTGCCACCAGCACCAGCGTCAGGGGGAGCTCCTACGAGCAGTACTTC. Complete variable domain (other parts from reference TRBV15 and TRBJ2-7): DAMVIQNPRYQVTQFGKPVTLSCSQTLNHNVMYWYQQKSSQAPKLLFHYYDKDFNNEADTPDNFQSRRPNTSFCFLDIRSPGLGDTAMYLCATSTSVRGSSYEQYFGPGTRLTVT.

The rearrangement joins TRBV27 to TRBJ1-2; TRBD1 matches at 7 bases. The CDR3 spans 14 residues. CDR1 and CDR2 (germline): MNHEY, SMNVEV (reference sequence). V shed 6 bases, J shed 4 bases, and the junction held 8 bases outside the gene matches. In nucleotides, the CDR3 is TGTGCCAGCAGGGGCACAGGGGAGGTCTATGGCTACACCTTC. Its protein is CASRGTGEVYGYTF.

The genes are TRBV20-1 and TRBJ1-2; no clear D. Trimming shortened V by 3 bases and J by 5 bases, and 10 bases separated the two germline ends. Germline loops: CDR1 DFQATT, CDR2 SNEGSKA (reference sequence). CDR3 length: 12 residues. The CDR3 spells CSASPDLYGYTF. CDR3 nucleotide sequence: TGCAGTGCTAGTCCGGACCTTTATGGCTACACCTTC.

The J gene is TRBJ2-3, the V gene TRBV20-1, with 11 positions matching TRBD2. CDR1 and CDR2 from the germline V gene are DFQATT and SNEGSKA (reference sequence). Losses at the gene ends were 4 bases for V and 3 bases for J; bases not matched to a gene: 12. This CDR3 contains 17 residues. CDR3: CSAIDLAGGPITDTQYF. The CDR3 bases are TGCAGTGCTATCGATTTAGCGGGAGGGCCTATTACAGATACGCAGTATTTT.

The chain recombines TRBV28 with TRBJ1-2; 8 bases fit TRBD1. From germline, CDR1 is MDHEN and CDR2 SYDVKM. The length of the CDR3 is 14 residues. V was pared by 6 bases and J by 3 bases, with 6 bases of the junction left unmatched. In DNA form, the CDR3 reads TGTGCCAGCAGACCAGGGGGCGCCTACTATGGCTACACCTTC. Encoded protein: CASRPGGAYYGYTF.

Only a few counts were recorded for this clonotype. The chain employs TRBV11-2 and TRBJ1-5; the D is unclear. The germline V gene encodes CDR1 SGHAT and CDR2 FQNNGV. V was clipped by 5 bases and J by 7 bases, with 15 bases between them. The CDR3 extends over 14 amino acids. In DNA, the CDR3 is TGTGCCAGCAGCCGATCCCAAACGAGCCAGCCCCAGCATTTT. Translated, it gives CASSRSQTSQPQHF.

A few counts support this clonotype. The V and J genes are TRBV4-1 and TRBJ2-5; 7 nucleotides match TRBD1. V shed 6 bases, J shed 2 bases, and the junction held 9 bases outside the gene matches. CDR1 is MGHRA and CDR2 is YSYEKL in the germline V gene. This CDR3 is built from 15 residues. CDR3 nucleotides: TGCGCCAGCAGTTTCGGGACAGCGTTACAAGAGACCCAGTACTTC. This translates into CASSFGTALQETQYF.

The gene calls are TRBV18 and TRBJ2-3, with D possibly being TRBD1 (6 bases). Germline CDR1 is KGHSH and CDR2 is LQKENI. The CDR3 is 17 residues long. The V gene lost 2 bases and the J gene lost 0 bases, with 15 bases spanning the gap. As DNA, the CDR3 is TGTGCCAGCTCACCAGTGGGTCAGGGGCGCAGCACAGATACGCAGTATTTT. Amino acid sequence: CASSPVGQGRSTDTQYF. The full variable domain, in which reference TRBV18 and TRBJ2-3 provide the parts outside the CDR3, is NAGVMQNPRHLVRRRGQEARLRCSPMKGHSHVYWYRQLPEEGLKFMVYLQKENIIDESGMPKERFSAEFPKEGPSILRIQQVVRGDSAAYFCASSPVGQGRSTDTQYFGPGTRLTVL.

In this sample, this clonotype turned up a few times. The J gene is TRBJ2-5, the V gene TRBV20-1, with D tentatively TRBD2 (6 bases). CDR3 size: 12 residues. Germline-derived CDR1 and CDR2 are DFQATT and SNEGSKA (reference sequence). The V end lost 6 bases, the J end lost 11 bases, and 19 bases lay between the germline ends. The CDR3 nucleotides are TGCAGTGCGGGCGGGATTAACAATGAGCAGTACTTC. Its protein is CSAGGINNEQYF.

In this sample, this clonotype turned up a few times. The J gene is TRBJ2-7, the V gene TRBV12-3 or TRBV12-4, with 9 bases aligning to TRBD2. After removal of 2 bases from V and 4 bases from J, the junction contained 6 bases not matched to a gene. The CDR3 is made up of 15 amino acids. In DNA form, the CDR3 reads TGTGCCAGCAGTTTACGTAGCGGGAGTATATACGAGCAGTACTTC. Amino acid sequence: CASSLRSGSIYEQYF.

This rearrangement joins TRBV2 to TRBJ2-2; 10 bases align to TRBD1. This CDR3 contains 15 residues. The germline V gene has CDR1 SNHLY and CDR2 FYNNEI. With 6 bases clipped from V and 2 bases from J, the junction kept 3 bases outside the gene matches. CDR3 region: CASRRTGGNTGELFF. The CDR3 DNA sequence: TGTGCCAGCAGGCGGACAGGGGGAAACACCGGGGAGCTGTTTTTT.

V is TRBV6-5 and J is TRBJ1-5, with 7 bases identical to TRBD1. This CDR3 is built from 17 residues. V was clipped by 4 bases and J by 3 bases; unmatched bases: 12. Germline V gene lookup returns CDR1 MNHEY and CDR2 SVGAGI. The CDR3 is CASSLAGTARANQPQHF. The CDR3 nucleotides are TGTGCCAGCAGTTTAGCTGGGACAGCCCGGGCCAATCAGCCCCAGCATTTT.

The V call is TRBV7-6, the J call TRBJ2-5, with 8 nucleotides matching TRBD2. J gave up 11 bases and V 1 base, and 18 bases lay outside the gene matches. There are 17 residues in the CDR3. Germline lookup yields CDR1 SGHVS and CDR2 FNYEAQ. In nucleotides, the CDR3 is TGTGCCAGCAGCTTAGGTGGGGTTGTTAGCGGGATGAATGAGCAGTACTTC. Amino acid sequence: CASSLGGVVSGMNEQYF.

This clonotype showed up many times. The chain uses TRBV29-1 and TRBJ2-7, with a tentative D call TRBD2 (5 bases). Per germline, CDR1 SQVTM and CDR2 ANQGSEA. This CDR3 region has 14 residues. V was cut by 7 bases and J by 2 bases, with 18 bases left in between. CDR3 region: CSAEGRSPTYEQYF. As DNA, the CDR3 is TGCAGCGCAGAAGGGAGATCCCCCACCTACGAGCAGTACTTC.

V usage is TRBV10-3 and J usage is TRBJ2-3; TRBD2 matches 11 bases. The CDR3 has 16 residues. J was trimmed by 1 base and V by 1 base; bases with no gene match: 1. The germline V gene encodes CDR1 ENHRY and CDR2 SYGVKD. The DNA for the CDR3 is TGTGCCATCAGTGAGTGGACTAGCGGGCGCACAGATACGCAGTATTTT. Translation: CAISEWTSGRTDTQYF.

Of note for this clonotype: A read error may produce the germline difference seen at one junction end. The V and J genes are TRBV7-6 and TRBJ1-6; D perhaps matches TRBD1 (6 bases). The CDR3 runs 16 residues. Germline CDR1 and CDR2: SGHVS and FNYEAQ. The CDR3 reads CASSLRAGQNNSPPHF. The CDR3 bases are TGTGCCAGCAGCTTACGGGCTGGACAGAATAATTCACCCCCCCACTTT.

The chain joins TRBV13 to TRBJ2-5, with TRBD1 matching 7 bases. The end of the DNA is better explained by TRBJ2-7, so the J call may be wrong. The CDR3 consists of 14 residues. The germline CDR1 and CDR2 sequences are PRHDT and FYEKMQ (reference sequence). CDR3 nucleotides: TGTGCCAGCAGCGTAGACAGGGCCGAGTACGAGCAGTACTTC. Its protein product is CASSVDRAEYEQYF.

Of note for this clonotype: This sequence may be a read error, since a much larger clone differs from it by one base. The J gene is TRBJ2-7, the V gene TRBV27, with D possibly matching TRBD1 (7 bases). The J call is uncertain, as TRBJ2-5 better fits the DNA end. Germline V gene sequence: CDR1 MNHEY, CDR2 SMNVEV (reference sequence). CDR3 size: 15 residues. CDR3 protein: CASGSSNRGGETQYF. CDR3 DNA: TGTGCCAGCGGTTCTTCGAACAGGGGAGGAGAGACCCAGTACTTC.

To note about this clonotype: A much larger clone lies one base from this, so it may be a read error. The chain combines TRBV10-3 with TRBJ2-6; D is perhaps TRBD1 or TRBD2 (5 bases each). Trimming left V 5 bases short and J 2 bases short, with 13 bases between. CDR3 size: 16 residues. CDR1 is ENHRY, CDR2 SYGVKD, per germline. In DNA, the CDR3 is TGTGCCATCAGTAATTTGTTGGGGGCTGGGGCCAACGTCCTGACTTTC. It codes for CAISNLLGAGANVLTF.

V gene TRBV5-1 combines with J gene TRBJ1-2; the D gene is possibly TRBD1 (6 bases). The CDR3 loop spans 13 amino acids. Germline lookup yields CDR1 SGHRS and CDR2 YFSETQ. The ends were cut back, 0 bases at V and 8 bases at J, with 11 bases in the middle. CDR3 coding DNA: TGCGCCAGCAGCTTGGACGGGACAATGGGCTACACCTTC. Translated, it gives CASSLDGTMGYTF.

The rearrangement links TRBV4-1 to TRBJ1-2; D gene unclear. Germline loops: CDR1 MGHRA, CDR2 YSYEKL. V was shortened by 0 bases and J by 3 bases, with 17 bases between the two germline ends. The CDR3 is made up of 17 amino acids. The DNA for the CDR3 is TGCGCCAGCAGCCAAGATAGGTGGGCAGGAGAAGACTATGGCTACACCTTC. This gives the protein CASSQDRWAGEDYGYTF.

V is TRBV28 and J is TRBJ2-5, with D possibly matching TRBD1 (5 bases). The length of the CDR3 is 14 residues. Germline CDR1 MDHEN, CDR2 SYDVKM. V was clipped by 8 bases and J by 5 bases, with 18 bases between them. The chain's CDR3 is CASAILGVGETQYF. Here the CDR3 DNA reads TGTGCCAGCGCCATCTTAGGGGTCGGTGAGACCCAGTACTTC.

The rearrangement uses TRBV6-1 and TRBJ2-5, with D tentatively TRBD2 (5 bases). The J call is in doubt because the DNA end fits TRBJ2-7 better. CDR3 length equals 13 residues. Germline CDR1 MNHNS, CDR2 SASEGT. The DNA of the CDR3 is TGTGCCAGCAGTGAGAGGCGGGCCTACGAGCAGTACTTC. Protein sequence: CASSERRAYEQYF.

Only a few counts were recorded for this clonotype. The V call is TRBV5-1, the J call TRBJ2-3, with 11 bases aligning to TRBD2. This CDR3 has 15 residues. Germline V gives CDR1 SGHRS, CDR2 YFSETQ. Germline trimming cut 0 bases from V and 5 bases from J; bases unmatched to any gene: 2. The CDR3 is CASSLGLAGIDTQYF. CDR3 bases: TGCGCCAGCAGCTTGGGACTAGCGGGAATAGATACGCAGTATTTT.